This T cell receptor beta chain was recorded in a study of blood T cell repertoires in COVID-19. Study-level background: Acute and convalescent COVID-19 specimens originated in the United States, Italy and Spain. T cells, B-cell-depleted T cells, or PBMCs supplied cDNA or gDNA.

Authors' processing steps: Estimation of nucleated cell counts was performed using reference gene primer amplification. The table came from immunoSEQ multiplex PCR; TCRdb's copy has only in-frame clones and leaves some out. That table furnishes V, J and clone size, whereas the DNA furnished D and trimming. The sample holds 350,000 or so clones, around 88% seen once. Patients of the Seattle cohort, enrolled during active infection, were followed longitudinally. The sequenced sample consisted of peripheral blood. This TCR was recovered from a woman aged 25-40 years with COVID-19, enrolled during active disease.

CDR3: CASSQDYGQGGHEQYF. CDR3 in DNA: TGCGCCAGCAGCCAAGATTATGGTCAGGGGGGACACGAGCAGTACTTC. The chain couples TRBV4-1 to TRBJ2-7; TRBD1 might be the D (7 bases). CDR3 length: 16 amino acids. V dropped 0 bases and J dropped 5 bases, with 17 bases sitting between them. Germline V gives CDR1 MGHRA, CDR2 YSYEKL.